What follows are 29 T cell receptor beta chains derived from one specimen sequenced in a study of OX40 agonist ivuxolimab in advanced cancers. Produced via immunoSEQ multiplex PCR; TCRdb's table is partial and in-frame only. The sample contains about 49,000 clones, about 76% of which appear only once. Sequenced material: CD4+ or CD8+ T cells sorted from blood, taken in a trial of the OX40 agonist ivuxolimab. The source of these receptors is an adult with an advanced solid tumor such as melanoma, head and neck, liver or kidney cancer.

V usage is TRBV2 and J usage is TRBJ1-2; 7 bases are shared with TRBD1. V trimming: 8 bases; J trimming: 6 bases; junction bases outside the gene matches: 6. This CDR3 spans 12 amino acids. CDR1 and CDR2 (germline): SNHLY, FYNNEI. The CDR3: CASSGTADGYTF. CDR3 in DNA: TGTGCCAGCTCCGGGACAGCCGATGGCTACACCTTC.

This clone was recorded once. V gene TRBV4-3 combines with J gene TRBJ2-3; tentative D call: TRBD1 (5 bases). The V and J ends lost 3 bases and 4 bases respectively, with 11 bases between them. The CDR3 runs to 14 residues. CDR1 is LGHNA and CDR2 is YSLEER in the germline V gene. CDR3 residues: CASSHPGKADTQYF. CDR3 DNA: TGCGCCAGCAGCCACCCAGGGAAGGCAGATACGCAGTATTTT.

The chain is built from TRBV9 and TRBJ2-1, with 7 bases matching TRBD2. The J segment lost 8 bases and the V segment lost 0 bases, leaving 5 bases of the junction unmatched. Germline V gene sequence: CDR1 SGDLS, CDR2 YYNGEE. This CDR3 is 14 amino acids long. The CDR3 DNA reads TGTGCCAGCAGCGTAGGGGGAGGGACCGATGAGCAGTTCTTC. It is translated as CASSVGGGTDEQFF.

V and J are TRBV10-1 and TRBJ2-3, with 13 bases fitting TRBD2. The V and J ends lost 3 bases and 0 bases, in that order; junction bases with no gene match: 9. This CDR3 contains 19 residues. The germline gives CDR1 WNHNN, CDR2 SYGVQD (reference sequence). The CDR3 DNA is TGCGCCAGCAGTGACCTCGGACTAGCGGGGGACTCTAGCACAGATACGCAGTATTTT. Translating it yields CASSDLGLAGDSSTDTQYF.

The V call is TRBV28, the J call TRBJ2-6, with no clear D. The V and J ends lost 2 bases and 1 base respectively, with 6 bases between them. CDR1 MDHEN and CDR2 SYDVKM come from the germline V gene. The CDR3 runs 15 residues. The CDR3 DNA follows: TGTGCCAGCAGTTTAGTGGGGTCTGGGGCCAACGTCCTGACTTTC. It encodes CASSLVGSGANVLTF. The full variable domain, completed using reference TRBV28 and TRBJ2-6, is DVKVTQSSRYLVKRTGEKVFLECVQDMDHENMFWYRQDPGLGLRLIYFSYDVKMKEKGDIPEGYSVSREKKERFSLILESASTNQTSMYLCASSLVGSGANVLTFGAGSRLTVL.

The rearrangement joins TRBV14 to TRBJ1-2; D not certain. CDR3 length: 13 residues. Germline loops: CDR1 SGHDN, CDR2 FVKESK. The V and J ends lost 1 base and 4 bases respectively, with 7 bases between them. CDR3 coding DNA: TGTGCCAGCAGCCAAGTGGGCGGCTATGGCTACACCTTC. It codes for CASSQVGGYGYTF.

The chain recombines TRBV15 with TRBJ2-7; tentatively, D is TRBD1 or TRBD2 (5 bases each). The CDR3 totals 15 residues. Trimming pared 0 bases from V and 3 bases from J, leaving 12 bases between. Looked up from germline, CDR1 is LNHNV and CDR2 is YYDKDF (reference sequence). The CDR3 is CATSRDWGTSYEQYF. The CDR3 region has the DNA TGTGCCACCAGCAGAGATTGGGGGACCAGCTACGAGCAGTACTTC.

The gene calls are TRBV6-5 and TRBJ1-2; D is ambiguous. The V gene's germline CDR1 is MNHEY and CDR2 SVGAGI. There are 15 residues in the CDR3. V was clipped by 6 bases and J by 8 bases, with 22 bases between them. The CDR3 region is CASRKPPSAAGGYTF. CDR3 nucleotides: TGTGCCAGCAGGAAGCCCCCCTCAGCGGCGGGCGGCTACACCTTC.

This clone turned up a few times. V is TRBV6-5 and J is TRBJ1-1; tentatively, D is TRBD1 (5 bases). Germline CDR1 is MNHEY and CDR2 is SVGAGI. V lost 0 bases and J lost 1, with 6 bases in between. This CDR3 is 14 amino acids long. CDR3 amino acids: CASSYSGGNTEAFF. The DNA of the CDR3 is TGTGCCAGCAGTTACTCGGGGGGGAACACTGAAGCTTTCTTT.

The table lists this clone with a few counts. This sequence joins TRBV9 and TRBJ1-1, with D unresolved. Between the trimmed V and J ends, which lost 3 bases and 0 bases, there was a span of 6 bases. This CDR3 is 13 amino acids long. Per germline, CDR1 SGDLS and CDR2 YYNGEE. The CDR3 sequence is CASSGDLNTEAFF. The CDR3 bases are TGTGCCAGCAGCGGCGATCTGAACACTGAAGCTTTCTTT.

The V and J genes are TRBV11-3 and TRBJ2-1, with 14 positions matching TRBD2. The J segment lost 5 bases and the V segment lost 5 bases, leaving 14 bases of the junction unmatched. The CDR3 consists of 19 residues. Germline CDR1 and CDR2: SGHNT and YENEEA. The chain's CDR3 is CASSKRSYAGLAGDNEQFF. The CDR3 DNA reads TGTGCCAGCAGCAAACGTAGTTACGCGGGACTAGCGGGAGACAATGAGCAGTTCTTC.

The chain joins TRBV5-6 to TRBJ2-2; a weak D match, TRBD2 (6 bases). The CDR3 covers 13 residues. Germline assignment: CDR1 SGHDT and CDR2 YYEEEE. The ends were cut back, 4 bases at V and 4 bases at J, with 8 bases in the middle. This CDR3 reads CASSPGGTGELFF. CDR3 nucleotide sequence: TGTGCCAGCAGCCCCGGGGGCACCGGGGAGCTGTTTTTT.

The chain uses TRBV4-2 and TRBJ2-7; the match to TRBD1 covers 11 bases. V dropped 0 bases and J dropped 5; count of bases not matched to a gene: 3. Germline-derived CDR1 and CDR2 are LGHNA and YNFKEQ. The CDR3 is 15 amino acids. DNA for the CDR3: TGTGCCAGCAGCCAAGATAGGACAGGGGGCCACGAGCAGTACTTC. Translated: CASSQDRTGGHEQYF.

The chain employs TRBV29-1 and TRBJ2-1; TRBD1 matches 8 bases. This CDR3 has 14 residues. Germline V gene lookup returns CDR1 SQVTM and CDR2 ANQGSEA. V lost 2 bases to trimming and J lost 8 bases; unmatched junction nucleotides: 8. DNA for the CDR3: TGCAGCGTTGAATTAGGGACAGGTCGGGATGAGCAGTTCTTC. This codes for CSVELGTGRDEQFF.

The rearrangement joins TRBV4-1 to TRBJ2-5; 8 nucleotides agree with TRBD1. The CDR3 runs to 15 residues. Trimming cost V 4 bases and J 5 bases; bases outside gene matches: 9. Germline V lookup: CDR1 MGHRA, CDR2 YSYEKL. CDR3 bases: TGCGCCAGCAGCCGAAGGACAGGGTCCGGGGAGACCCAGTACTTC. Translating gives CASSRRTGSGETQYF.

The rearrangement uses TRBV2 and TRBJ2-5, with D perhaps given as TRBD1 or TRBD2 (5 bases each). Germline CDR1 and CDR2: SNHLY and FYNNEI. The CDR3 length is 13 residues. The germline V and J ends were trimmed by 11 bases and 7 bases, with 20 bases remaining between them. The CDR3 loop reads CAVLVGTRGTQYF. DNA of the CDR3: TGTGCCGTTCTCGTGGGGACCCGGGGGACCCAGTACTTC.

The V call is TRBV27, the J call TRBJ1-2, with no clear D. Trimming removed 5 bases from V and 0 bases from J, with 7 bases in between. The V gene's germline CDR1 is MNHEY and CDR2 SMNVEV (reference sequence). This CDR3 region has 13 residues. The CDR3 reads CASSTLPNYGYTF. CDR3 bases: TGTGCCAGCAGTACCCTGCCTAACTATGGCTACACCTTC.

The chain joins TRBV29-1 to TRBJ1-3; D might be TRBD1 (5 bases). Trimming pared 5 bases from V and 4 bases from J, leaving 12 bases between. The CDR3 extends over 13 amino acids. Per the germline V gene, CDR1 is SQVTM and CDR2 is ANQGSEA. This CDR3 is CSVLWGRGNTIYF. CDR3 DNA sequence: TGCAGCGTTCTATGGGGCAGGGGAAACACCATATATTTT.

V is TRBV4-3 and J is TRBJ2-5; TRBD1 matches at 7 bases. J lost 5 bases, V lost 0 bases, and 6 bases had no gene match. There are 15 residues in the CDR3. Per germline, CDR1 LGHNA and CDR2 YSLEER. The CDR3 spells CASSQERTGRETQYF. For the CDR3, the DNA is TGCGCCAGCAGCCAAGAGAGGACAGGCCGGGAGACCCAGTACTTC.

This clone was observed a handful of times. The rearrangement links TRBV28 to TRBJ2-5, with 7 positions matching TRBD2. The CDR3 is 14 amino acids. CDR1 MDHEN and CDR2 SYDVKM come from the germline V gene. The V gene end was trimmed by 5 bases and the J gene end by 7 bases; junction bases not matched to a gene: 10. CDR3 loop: CASSPTDLAGTQYF. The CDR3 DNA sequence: TGTGCCAGCAGTCCCACGGACTTAGCGGGGACCCAGTACTTC.

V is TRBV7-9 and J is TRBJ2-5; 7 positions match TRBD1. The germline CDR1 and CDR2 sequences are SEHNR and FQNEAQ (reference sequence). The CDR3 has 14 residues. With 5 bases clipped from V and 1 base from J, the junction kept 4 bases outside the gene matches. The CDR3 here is CASSLEGAQETQYF. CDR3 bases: TGTGCCAGCAGCCTTGAGGGGGCCCAAGAGACCCAGTACTTC.

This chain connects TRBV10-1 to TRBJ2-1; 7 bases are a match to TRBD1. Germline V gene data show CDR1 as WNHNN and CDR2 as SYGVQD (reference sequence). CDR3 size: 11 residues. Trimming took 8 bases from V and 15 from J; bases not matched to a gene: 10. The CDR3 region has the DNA TGCGCCAGCTCCGAGGGGGCAGGTCGGTTCTTC. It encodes CASSEGAGRFF.

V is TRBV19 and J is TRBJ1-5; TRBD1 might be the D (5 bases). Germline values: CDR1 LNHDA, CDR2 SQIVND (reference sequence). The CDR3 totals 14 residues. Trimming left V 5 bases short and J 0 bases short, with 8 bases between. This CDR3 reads CASSLDNSNQPQHF. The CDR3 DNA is TGTGCCAGTAGTCTGGACAATAGCAATCAGCCCCAGCATTTT.

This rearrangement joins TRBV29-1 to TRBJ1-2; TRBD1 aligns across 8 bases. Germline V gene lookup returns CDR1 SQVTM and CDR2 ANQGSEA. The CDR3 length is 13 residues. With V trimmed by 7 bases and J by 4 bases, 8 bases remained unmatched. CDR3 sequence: CSAGQGGIYGYTF. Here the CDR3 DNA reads TGCAGCGCCGGACAGGGCGGAATCTATGGCTACACCTTC.

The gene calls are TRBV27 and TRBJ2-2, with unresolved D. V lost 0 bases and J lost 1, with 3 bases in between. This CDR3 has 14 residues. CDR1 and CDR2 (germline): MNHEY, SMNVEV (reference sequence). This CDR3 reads CASSLSGNTGELFF. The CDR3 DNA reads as TGTGCCAGCAGTTTATCGGGGAACACCGGGGAGCTGTTTTTT.

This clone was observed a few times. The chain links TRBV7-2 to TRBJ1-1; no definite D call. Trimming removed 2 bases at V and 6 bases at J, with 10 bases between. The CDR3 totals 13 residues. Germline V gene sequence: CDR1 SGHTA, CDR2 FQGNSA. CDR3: CASSLLLGAEAFF. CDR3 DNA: TGTGCCAGCAGCTTACTACTGGGAGCTGAAGCTTTCTTT.

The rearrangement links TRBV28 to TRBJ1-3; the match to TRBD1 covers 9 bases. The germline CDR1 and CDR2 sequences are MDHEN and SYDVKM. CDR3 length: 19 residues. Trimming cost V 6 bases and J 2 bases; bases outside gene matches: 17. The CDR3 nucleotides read TGTGCCAGCAGAACCCTTGCCGGGACAGGGAACGATCCTGGAAACACCATATATTTT. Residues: CASRTLAGTGNDPGNTIYF.

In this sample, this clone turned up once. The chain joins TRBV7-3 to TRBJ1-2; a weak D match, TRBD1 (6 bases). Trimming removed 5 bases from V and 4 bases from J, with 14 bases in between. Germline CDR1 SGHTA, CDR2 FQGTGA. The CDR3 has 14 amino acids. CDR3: CASSHRASLYGYTF. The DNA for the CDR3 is TGTGCCAGCAGCCACAGGGCTTCCCTCTATGGCTACACCTTC.

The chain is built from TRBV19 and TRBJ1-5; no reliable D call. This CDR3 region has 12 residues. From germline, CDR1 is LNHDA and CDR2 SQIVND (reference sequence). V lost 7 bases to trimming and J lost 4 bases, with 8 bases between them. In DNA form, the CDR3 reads TGTGCCAGTAAGGGAGAAAATCAGCCCCAGCATTTT. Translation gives CASKGENQPQHF.